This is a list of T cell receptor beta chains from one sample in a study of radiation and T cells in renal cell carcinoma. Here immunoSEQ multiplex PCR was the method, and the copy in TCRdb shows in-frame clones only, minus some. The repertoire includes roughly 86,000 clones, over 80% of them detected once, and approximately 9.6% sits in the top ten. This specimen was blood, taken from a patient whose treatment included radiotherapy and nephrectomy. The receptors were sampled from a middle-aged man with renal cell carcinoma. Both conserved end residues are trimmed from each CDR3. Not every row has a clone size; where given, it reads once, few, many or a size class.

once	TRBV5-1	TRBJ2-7	ASSLWTSGRGENEQY
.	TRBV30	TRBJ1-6	AWTGQTNSPLH
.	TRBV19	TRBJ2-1	ASSPYGRGGVLSEQF
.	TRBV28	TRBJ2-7	ASSLQRYEQY
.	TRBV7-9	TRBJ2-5	ASSLIQETQY
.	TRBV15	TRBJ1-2	ATSRDSRGYT
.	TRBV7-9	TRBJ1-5	ASSLTGGGQPQH
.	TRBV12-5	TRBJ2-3	ASGLDLADLKKPTGTDTQY
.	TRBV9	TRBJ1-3	ASSLMDVSNGNTIY
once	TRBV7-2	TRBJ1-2	ASSRPGQGGSYT
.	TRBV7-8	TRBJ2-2	ASSLPLPRGGRFDTGELF
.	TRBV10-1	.	ASSEGLAGAGEQY
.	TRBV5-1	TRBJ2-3	ASSRTGSDDTQY
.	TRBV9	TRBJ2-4	ASSVAIAGTKNIQY
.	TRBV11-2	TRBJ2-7	ASRRLGRGGHEQY
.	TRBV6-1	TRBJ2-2	ASGGQGAYAGELF
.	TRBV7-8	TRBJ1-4	ASSPGVYEKLF
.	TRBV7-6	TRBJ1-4	ASSLDQLFNEKLF
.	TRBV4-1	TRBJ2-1	ASSPRGGGSNEQF
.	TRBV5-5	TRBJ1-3	ASSRDGYSGNTIY
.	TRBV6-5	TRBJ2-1	ASSYSAGVIYNEQF
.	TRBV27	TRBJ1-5	ASSYGTGQPQH
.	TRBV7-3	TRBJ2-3	ASSFRPTSGGVSTDTQY
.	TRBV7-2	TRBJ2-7	ASSPSGDGAYEQY
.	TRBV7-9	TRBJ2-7	ASSTPPGPLSYEQY
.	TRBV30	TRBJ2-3	ACSRGLEDTQY
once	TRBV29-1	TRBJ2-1	SVRVQGAVDYNEQF
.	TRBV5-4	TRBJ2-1	ASSPVGLAGDTEQF
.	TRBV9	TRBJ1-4	ASSLRSLDEKLF
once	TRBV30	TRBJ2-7	AWSSELDGYEQY
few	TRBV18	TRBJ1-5	ASSPGIDQPQH
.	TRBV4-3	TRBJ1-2	ASSGIGTADYGYT
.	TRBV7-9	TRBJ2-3	ASSLLSTDTQY